The next 27 T cell receptor beta chains were all read from a single sample in a study of T cells in Graves' hyperthyroidism and ophthalmopathy. RNA transcripts provided the source from which TCR beta CDR3 regions were amplified. The HTBI primer set served for first-round RT-PCR of the TCR CDR3. Each CDR3 protein is one row after TCRdb ran MiXCR on the multiplex PCR reads. The sample lists under 700,000 distinct CDR3 sequences; approximately 16% were seen once. Sequenced: blood. All receptors derive from a woman aged 18-29 years with Graves' hyperthyroidism.

This clonotype was found many times. The rearrangement joins TRBV7-9 to TRBJ2-7, with 7 nucleotides matching TRBD2. Germline CDR1 is SEHNR and CDR2 is FQNEAQ (reference sequence). CDR3 length equals 14 residues. The trim removed 3 bases at V and 4 bases at J, leaving 6 bases unmatched. Here the CDR3 DNA reads TGTGCCAGCAGCTTTGCGGGAGTAAGGTACGAGCAGTACTTC. Translated: CASSFAGVRYEQYF.

The CDR3 reads CARPDGPNTEAFF. CDR3 nucleotide sequence: TGCGCCAGACCCGACGGACCGAACACTGAAGCTTTCTTT. V gene TRBV5-1 combines with J gene TRBJ1-1; D ambiguous. From germline, CDR1 is SGHRS and CDR2 YFSETQ. Trimming left V 8 bases short and J 1 base short, with 12 bases between. This CDR3 spans 13 amino acids.

The CDR3 coding sequence is TGTGCCACCAGTGATAGGGGGCCCGCTTCGGGGGAGCAGTACTTC. Its translation: CATSDRGPASGEQYF. The V gene is TRBV24-1, the J gene TRBJ2-7, with TRBD1 matching over 7 bases. The CDR3 spans 15 residues. V was clipped by 3 bases and J by 7 bases; unmatched bases: 11. In germline, CDR1 is KGHDR, CDR2 SFDVKD.

The chain joins TRBV20-1 to TRBJ2-7, with D tentatively TRBD2 (6 bases). Looked up from germline, CDR1 is DFQATT and CDR2 is SNEGSKA (reference sequence). The V end lost 0 bases, the J end lost 2 bases, and 17 bases lay between the germline ends. The CDR3 contains 16 residues. Written as DNA, the CDR3 is TGCAGTGCTAGAGACCACGATACCGGGAGAACCTACGAGCAGTACTTC. It is translated as CSARDHDTGRTYEQYF.

The rearrangement joins TRBV11-2 to TRBJ2-5; 12 nucleotides align to TRBD1. The V gene end was trimmed by 1 base and the J gene end by 5 bases; junction bases not matched to a gene: 8. Germline V gene sequence: CDR1 SGHAT, CDR2 FQNNGV. This CDR3 contains 17 residues. The CDR3 loop reads CASSLVVGTGGVETQYF. The CDR3 DNA follows: TGTGCCAGCAGCTTAGTGGTCGGGACAGGGGGCGTGGAGACCCAGTACTTC.

The rearrangement joins TRBV7-9 to TRBJ2-7, with 11 bases that match TRBD2. The CDR3 consists of 15 residues. Germline V gene sequence: CDR1 SEHNR, CDR2 FQNEAQ (reference sequence). V lost 5 bases and J lost 1; bases outside the gene matches: 4. For the CDR3, the DNA is TGTGCCAGCAGCGTACTAGCGGGAGATTCCTACGAGCAGTACTTC. Translation gives CASSVLAGDSYEQYF. The variable domain in full, completed from reference TRBV7-9 and TRBJ2-7, reads DTGVSQNPRHKITKRGQNVTFRCDPISEHNRLYWYRQTLGQGPEFLTYFQNEAQLEKSRLLSDRFSAERPKGSFSTLEIQRTEQGDSAMYLCASSVLAGDSYEQYFGPGTRLTVT.

This chain links TRBV4-1 with TRBJ1-1, with a tentative D call TRBD1 (5 bases). This CDR3 is 14 amino acids long. Germline CDR1 and CDR2: MGHRA and YSYEKL. With 0 bases removed from V and 6 bases from J, the gap between germline ends came to 11 bases. DNA for the CDR3: TGCGCCAGCAGCCAAGAGCCAGGGTTCCCTGAAGCTTTCTTT. This translates into CASSQEPGFPEAFF.

In this sample, this clonotype turned up many times. The chain carries TRBV29-1 and TRBJ2-7; 11 bases fit TRBD1. The V gene's germline CDR1 is SQVTM and CDR2 ANQGSEA. The length of the CDR3 is 16 residues. The junction had 6 bases not matched to a gene; V was cut back by 2 bases and J by 0 bases. Here the CDR3 DNA reads TGCAGCGTTGAAAGAGGGGACAGGGGGGTCTCCTACGAGCAGTACTTC. Its protein product is CSVERGDRGVSYEQYF.

This clonotype was recorded at least ten times. V gene TRBV20-1 combines with J gene TRBJ1-4; TRBD1 is a possible D gene (5 bases). Per germline, CDR1 DFQATT and CDR2 SNEGSKA (reference sequence). Trimming took off 4 bases at V and 8 bases at J, with 17 bases between the two ends. The CDR3 is 14 amino acids. CDR3 region: CSATRDGTREKLFF. The CDR3 DNA sequence: TGCAGTGCTACCAGGGACGGCACGCGCGAAAAACTGTTTTTT.

The sample holds many counts of this clonotype. The chain carries TRBV2 and TRBJ2-3, with 7 positions matching TRBD2. CDR1 SNHLY and CDR2 FYNNEI come from the germline V gene. The J segment lost 4 bases and the V segment lost 5 bases, leaving 6 bases of the junction unmatched. This CDR3 is 14 amino acids long. CDR3 DNA sequence: TGTGCCAGCAGTTCCACGCGGGGGTCAGATACGCAGTATTTT. Translated, it gives CASSSTRGSDTQYF.

This clonotype came up a few times. The J gene is TRBJ1-3, the V gene TRBV6-8; no firm D call. The germline gives CDR1 MNHGY, CDR2 SAAAGT. The CDR3 consists of 15 residues. The germline V and J ends were trimmed by 4 bases and 0 bases, with 10 bases remaining between them. The CDR3 is CASSSKRDSGNTIYF. In DNA form, the CDR3 reads TGTGCCAGCAGTTCAAAGAGGGACTCTGGAAACACCATATATTTT.

This clonotype has at least ten counts. This chain connects TRBV6-2 or TRBV6-3 to TRBJ1-5; possible D gene TRBD1, 6 bases. V lost 0 bases and J lost 3, with 12 bases in between. This CDR3 comprises 16 residues. Germline V lookup: CDR1 MNHEY, CDR2 SVGEGT. The DNA for the CDR3 is TGTGCCAGCAGTTACTCCCACAGGGAAGTCAATCAGCCCCAGCATTTT. Its translation: CASSYSHREVNQPQHF.

The V call is TRBV10-2, the J call TRBJ2-2; 8 positions agree with TRBD2. The CDR3 has 15 residues. Germline V lookup: CDR1 WSHSY, CDR2 SAAADI. The V and J ends lost 6 bases and 7 bases, in that order; junction bases with no gene match: 10. The CDR3 DNA reads as TGCGCCAGCAGGCCGAGCGGGAGTACGATCGGGGAGCTGTTTTTT. Protein product: CASRPSGSTIGELFF.

This clonotype was observed many times. V gene TRBV11-3 combines with J gene TRBJ2-5; 10 nucleotides match TRBD2. Germline lookup yields CDR1 SGHNT and CDR2 YENEEA. The junction had 3 bases not matched to a gene; V was cut back by 5 bases and J by 3 bases. This CDR3 is 14 amino acids long. CDR3 bases: TGTGCCAGCAGCACCCTAGCGGGGGAAGAGACCCAGTACTTC. Protein sequence: CASSTLAGEETQYF. Full variable domain (missing parts from reference TRBV11-3 and TRBJ2-5): EAGVVQSPRYKIIEKKQPVAFWCNPISGHNTLYWYLQNLGQGPELLIRYENEEAVDDSQLPKDRFSAERLKGVDSTLKIQPAELGDSAVYLCASSTLAGEETQYFGPGTRLLVL.

The V call is TRBV5-6, the J call TRBJ2-3; no clear D gene. CDR3 length equals 14 residues. CDR1 is SGHDT and CDR2 is YYEEEE in the germline V gene. The V gene lost 3 bases and the J gene lost 0 bases, with 8 bases spanning the gap. Here the CDR3 DNA reads TGTGCCAGCAGCTCAGTAACAAGCACAGATACGCAGTATTTT. As protein: CASSSVTSTDTQYF.

The chain joins TRBV19 to TRBJ2-5; perhaps D is TRBD1 or TRBD2 (5 bases each). The CDR3 length is 15 residues. The V gene lost 0 bases and the J gene lost 8 bases, with 16 bases spanning the gap. Germline V lookup: CDR1 LNHDA, CDR2 SQIVND (reference sequence). The CDR3: CASSIDPGPPGTQYF. The DNA of the CDR3 is TGTGCCAGTAGTATAGACCCGGGGCCTCCTGGCACCCAGTACTTC.

This clonotype was observed many times. The rearrangement links TRBV28 to TRBJ2-2, with 7 bases fitting TRBD1. The CDR3 is 16 amino acids. V shed 5 bases and J 3 bases; nucleotides not matched to a gene: 9. Germline CDR1 MDHEN, CDR2 SYDVKM. CDR3 loop: CASSTRQGRYTGELFF. The CDR3 nucleotides are TGTGCCAGCAGTACCCGACAGGGTCGTTACACCGGGGAGCTGTTTTTT.

The chain recombines TRBV15 with TRBJ1-5; 7 bases map to TRBD1. Trimming took 2 bases from V and 5 from J; bases not matched to a gene: 6. Germline CDR1 is LNHNV and CDR2 is YYDKDF (reference sequence). CDR3 length: 15 residues. CDR3: CATSRQGDRDQPQHF. The DNA of the CDR3 is TGTGCCACCAGCAGACAGGGGGATCGAGATCAGCCCCAGCATTTT.

This clonotype appeared many times. CDR3 in DNA: TGCGCCAGCAGCCAAGATTTCCGGGGGTTGAACACTGAAGCTTTCTTT. Residues: CASSQDFRGLNTEAFF. The chain joins TRBV4-3 to TRBJ1-1; a weak D match, TRBD1 (5 bases). Trimming left V 0 bases short and J 0 bases short, with 11 bases between. Germline loops: CDR1 LGHNA, CDR2 YSLEER. The CDR3 totals 16 residues.

CDR3 loop: CASSFTSGRDGELFF. Written as DNA, the CDR3 is TGTGCCAGCAGCTTCACTAGCGGGAGAGACGGGGAGCTGTTTTTT. This sequence joins TRBV7-2 and TRBJ2-2, with TRBD2 matching over 11 bases. CDR1 and CDR2 from the germline V gene are SGHTA and FQGNSA. This CDR3 spans 15 amino acids. Trimming at V came to 3 bases and at J to 7 bases, leaving 4 bases not matched to a gene.

This clonotype appeared a few times. The chain joins TRBV7-2 to TRBJ1-4, with 8 bases lining up with TRBD1. The CDR3 length is 14 residues. V dropped 5 bases and J dropped 7; count of bases not matched to a gene: 6. Germline V gene lookup returns CDR1 SGHTA and CDR2 FQGNSA. The chain's CDR3 is CASSRTGNSEKLFF. Here the CDR3 DNA reads TGTGCCAGCAGCCGGACAGGGAATAGTGAAAAACTGTTTTTT.

The chain joins TRBV7-2 to TRBJ2-7; unclear D gene. The CDR3 runs to 13 residues. CDR1 and CDR2 from the germline V gene are SGHTA and FQGNSA. Trimming removed 1 base at V and 3 bases at J, with 7 bases between. CDR3: CASSLVLIYEQYF. CDR3 nucleotides: TGTGCCAGCAGCTTAGTACTAATCTACGAGCAGTACTTC.

This clonotype was counted many times. This chain connects TRBV12-3 or TRBV12-4 to TRBJ2-4; D unresolved. The CDR3 contains 17 residues. Trimming removed 3 bases from V and 0 bases from J, with 15 bases in between. The chain's CDR3 is CASSLILPPLAKNIQYF. The CDR3 DNA follows: TGTGCCAGCAGTTTGATTCTCCCCCCCTTAGCCAAAAACATTCAGTACTTC.

This clonotype showed up just a few times. The chain links TRBV20-1 to TRBJ2-3; D possibly corresponds to TRBD1 (5 bases). Germline CDR1 reads DFQATT; CDR2 reads SNEGSKA (reference sequence). V was cut by 0 bases and J by 3 bases, with 19 bases left in between. This CDR3 comprises 17 residues. In DNA form, the CDR3 reads TGCAGTGCTAGAGATGGGTCAAGGGGAAGGGGAACAGATACGCAGTATTTT. Its translation: CSARDGSRGRGTDTQYF.

This clonotype was observed a handful of times. The chain employs TRBV6-5 and TRBJ2-5; 7 bases are shared with TRBD1. V gave up 2 bases and J gave up 5 bases; unmatched junction bases: 11. Per germline, CDR1 MNHEY and CDR2 SVGAGI. The CDR3 is 16 amino acids. This CDR3 reads CASSYPGQALGETQYF. The DNA of the CDR3 is TGTGCCAGCAGTTACCCAGGACAGGCCTTGGGGGAGACCCAGTACTTC.

The genes are TRBV29-1 and TRBJ1-5, with 7 bases identical to TRBD1. V was clipped by 6 bases and J by 5 bases; unmatched bases: 4. CDR1 is SQVTM and CDR2 is ANQGSEA in the germline V gene. There are 12 residues in the CDR3. The CDR3 is CSVSGGDQPQHF. For the CDR3, the DNA is TGCAGCGTGTCAGGGGGAGATCAGCCCCAGCATTTT. The full variable domain, in which reference TRBV29-1 and TRBJ1-5 provide the parts outside the CDR3, is SAVISQKPSRDICQRGTSLTIQCQVDSQVTMMFWYRQQPGQSLTLIATANQGSEATYESGFVIDKFPISRPNLTFSTLTVSNMSPEDSSIYLCSVSGGDQPQHFGDGTRLSIL.

The chain carries TRBV5-1 and TRBJ2-6, with D hard to call. Deletions cut 0 bases from V and 2 bases from J, with 12 bases between. Germline loops: CDR1 SGHRS, CDR2 YFSETQ. This CDR3 is 17 amino acids long. This CDR3 is CASSLASSVTGANVLTF. In DNA, the CDR3 is TGCGCCAGCAGCTTGGCTTCCTCGGTTACTGGGGCCAACGTCCTGACTTTC.